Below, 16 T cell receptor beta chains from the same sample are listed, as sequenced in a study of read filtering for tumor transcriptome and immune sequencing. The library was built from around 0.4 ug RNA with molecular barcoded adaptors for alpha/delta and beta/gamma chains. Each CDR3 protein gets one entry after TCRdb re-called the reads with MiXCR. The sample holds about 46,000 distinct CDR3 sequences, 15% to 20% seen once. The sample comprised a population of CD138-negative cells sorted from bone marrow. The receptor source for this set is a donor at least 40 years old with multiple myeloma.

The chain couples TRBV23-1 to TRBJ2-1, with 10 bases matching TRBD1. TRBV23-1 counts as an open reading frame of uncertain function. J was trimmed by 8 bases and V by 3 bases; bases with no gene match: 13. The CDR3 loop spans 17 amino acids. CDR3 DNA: TGCGCCAGCAGTCATGCCCTTGCCGGGACAGGGGTGGATGAGCAGTTCTTC. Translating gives CASSHALAGTGVDEQFF.

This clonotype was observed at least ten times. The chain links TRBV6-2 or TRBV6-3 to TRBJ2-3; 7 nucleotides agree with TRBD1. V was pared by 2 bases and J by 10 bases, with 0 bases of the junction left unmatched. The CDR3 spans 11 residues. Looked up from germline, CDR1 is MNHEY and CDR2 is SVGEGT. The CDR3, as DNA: TGTGCCAGCAGTTACCAGGGGGCGCAGTATTTT. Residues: CASSYQGAQYF.

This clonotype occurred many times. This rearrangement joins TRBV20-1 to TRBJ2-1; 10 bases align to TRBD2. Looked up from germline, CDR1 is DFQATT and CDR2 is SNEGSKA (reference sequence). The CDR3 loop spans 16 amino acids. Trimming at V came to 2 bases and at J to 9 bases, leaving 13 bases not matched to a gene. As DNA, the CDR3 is TGCAGTGCTAGATCCCCCTCTAGCGGGAGAGATTCTGAGCAGTTCTTC. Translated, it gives CSARSPSSGRDSEQFF.

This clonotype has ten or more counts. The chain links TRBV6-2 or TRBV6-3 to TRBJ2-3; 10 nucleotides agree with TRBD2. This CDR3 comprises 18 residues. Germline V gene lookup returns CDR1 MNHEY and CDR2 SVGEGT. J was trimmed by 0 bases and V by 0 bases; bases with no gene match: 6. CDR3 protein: CASSYSASGSPSTDTQYF. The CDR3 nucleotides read TGTGCCAGCAGTTACTCGGCTAGCGGGAGTCCCAGCACAGATACGCAGTATTTT.

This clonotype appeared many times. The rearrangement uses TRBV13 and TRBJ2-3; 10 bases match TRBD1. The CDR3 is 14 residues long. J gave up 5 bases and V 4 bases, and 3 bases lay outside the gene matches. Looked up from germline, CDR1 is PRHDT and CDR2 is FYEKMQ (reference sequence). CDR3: CASSSRTGGDTQYF. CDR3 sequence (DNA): TGTGCCAGCAGCTCCCGGACAGGGGGAGATACGCAGTATTTT.

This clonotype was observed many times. CDR3 protein: CASSLDLARSYEQYF. The CDR3 nucleotides are TGTGCCAGCAGCTTAGATTTAGCCCGCTCCTACGAGCAGTACTTC. The gene calls are TRBV7-2 and TRBJ2-7; no clear D. This CDR3 has 15 amino acids. Trimming removed 1 base at V and 0 bases at J, with 10 bases between. Germline V gene sequence: CDR1 SGHTA, CDR2 FQGNSA.

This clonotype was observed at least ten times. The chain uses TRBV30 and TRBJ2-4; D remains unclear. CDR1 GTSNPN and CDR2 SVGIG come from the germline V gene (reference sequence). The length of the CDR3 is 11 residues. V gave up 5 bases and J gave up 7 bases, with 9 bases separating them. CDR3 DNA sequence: TGTGCCTGGTCTACTGGCAACATTCAGTACTTC. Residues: CAWSTGNIQYF.

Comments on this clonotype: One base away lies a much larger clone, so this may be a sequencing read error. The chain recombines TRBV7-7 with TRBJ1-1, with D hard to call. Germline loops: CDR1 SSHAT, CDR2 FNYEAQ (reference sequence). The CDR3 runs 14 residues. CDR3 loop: CASSPVGSNTEAFF. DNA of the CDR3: TGTGCTAGCAGCCCCGTCGGGTCGAACACTGAAGCTTTCTTT.

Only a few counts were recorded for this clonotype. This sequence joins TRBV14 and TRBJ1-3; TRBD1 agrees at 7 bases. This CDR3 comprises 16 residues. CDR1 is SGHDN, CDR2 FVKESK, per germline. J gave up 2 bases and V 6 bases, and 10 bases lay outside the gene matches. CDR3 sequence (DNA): TGTGCCAGCAGACAGACAGGGAGGGGACCTGGAAACACCATATATTTT. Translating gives CASRQTGRGPGNTIYF.

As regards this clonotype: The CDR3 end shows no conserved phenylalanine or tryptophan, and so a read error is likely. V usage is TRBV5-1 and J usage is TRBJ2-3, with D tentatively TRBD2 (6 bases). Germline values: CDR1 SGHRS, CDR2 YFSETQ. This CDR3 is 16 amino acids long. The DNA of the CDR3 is TGCGCTAGCAGCCGCGGGACGGTTCTAGGCACAGATACGCAGTATCTT. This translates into CASSRGTVLGTDTQYL.

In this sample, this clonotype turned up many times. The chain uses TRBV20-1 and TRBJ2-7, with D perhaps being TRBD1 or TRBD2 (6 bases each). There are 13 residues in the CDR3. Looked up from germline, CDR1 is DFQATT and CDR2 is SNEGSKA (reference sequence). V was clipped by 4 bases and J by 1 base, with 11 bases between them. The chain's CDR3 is CSATRGGSYEQYF. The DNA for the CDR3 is TGCAGTGCTACCAGGGGAGGATCCTACGAGCAGTACTTC.

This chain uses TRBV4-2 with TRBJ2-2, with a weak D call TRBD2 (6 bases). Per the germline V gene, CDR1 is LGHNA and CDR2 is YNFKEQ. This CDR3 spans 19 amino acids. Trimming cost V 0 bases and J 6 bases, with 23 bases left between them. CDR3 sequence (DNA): TGTGCCAGCAGCCAAGATTTTGTGCTAACGGGAGATAAAGCCGGGGAGCTGTTTTTT. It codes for CASSQDFVLTGDKAGELFF.

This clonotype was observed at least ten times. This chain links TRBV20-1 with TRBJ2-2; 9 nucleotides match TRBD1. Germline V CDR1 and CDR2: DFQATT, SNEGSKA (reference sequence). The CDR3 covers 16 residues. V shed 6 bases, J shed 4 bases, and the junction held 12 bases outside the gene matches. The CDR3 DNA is TGCAGTGCCGAAGGGATCGGACAGGGGACCACCGGGGAGCTGTTTTTT. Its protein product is CSAEGIGQGTTGELFF.

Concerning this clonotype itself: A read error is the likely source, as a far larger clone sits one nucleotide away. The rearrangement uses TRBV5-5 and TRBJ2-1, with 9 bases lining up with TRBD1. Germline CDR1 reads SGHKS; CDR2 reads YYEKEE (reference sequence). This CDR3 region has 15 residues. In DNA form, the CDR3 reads TGCGCCAGCAGCTTGGGGACAGGGATATACAATGGGCAGTTCTTC. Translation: CASSLGTGIYNGQFF.

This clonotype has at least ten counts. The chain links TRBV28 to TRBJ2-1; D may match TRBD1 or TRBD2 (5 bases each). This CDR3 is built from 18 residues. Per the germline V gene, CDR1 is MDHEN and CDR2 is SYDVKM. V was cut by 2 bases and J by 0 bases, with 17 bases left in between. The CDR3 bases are TGTGCCAGCAGTTTACAATCCTCCGGGACGTCCTCCTACAATGAGCAGTTCTTC. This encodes CASSLQSSGTSSYNEQFF. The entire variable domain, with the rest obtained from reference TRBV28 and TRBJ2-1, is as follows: DVKVTQSSRYLVKRTGEKVFLECVQDMDHENMFWYRQDPGLGLRLIYFSYDVKMKEKGDIPEGYSVSREKKERFSLILESASTNQTSMYLCASSLQSSGTSSYNEQFFGPGTRLTVL.

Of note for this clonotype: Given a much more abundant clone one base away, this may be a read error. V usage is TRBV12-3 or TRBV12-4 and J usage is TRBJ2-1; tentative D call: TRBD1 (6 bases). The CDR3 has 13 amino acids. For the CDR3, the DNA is TGTGCCAGCAGTTTAGCGAGGGGGAGTGAGCAGCTCTTC. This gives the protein CASSLARGSEQLF.